The rows below give T cell receptor beta chains drawn from one sample of a study of beta chain features in type 1 diabetes. Repertoires were generated with immunoSEQ multiplex PCR, while TCRdb's copy carries only in-frame clones and drops some. The sample has 900,000 or so clones; about a sixth are singletons. Sequencing was performed on naive CD4+ T cells from blood. These TCRs come from a woman between 18 and 30 years old in good health. The CDR3 runs from the conserved cysteine through the conserved F or W. Fields, in order: D gene, clone size, V gene, J gene, CDR3 protein. A D gene is named only where the DNA matches it firmly. Clone size, where shown, is once, few, many, or a class for clones that have expanded.

D: TRBD1; size: .; V: TRBV7-2; J: TRBJ2-4; CDR3: CASSRTGGIAKNIQYF
D: TRBD1; size: .; V: TRBV6-1; J: TRBJ2-7; CDR3: CASSVRTGDEQYF
D: .; size: .; V: TRBV5-1; J: TRBJ2-3; CDR3: CASRWGNTDTQYF
D: .; size: few; V: TRBV29-1; J: TRBJ2-7; CDR3: CSVEDSNYDEQYF
D: .; size: few; V: TRBV27; J: TRBJ2-3; CDR3: CASRGLSATDTQYF
D: .; size: few; V: TRBV19; J: TRBJ1-1; CDR3: CASTAPRVSTEAFF
D: TRBD2; size: few; V: TRBV28; J: TRBJ2-5; CDR3: CASSFPGLAVVGAQYF
D: .; size: .; V: TRBV27; J: TRBJ1-2; CDR3: CASSLSPVPPGYGYTF
D: .; size: .; V: TRBV7-2; J: TRBJ2-4; CDR3: CASSQGRVPGINIQYF
D: .; size: few; V: TRBV28; J: TRBJ2-2; CDR3: CASSPEFITGELFF
D: .; size: .; V: TRBV11-2; J: TRBJ2-2; CDR3: CASLKRSQSYTGELFF
D: .; size: .; V: TRBV5-4; J: TRBJ2-5; CDR3: CATSRDRETQYF
D: .; size: .; V: TRBV2; J: TRBJ2-3; CDR3: CASSNGVGTDTQYF
D: TRBD1; size: few; V: TRBV7-9; J: TRBJ1-1; CDR3: CASSLEGDRDEAFF
D: .; size: .; V: TRBV5-4; J: TRBJ2-3; CDR3: CASSLGLSQRRGTDTQYF
D: TRBD2; size: .; V: TRBV9; J: TRBJ2-1; CDR3: CASSVELGTSGRNEQFF
D: .; size: .; V: TRBV2; J: TRBJ1-2; CDR3: CASSPYDGYTF
D: .; size: few; V: TRBV19; J: TRBJ1-2; CDR3: CASRPPRRGNYGYTF
D: TRBD1; size: few; V: TRBV14; J: TRBJ2-5; CDR3: CASSRTGGWETQYF
D: .; size: .; V: TRBV18; J: TRBJ2-1; CDR3: CASSDLSSYNEQFF
D: .; size: .; V: TRBV7-2; J: TRBJ2-5; CDR3: CASSLVLAEQETQYF
D: .; size: .; V: TRBV7-3; J: TRBJ2-7; CDR3: CASSLGTDSYEQYF
D: .; size: .; V: TRBV6-1; J: TRBJ2-6; CDR3: CASSPGGGPRTF
D: TRBD2; size: .; V: TRBV2; J: TRBJ2-3; CDR3: CASSVGLAGADTQYF
D: TRBD2; size: .; V: TRBV7-3; J: TRBJ2-7; CDR3: CASSLWTWGTTTYEQYF
D: .; size: .; V: TRBV6-5; J: TRBJ2-2; CDR3: CASSLWTDLNTGELFF